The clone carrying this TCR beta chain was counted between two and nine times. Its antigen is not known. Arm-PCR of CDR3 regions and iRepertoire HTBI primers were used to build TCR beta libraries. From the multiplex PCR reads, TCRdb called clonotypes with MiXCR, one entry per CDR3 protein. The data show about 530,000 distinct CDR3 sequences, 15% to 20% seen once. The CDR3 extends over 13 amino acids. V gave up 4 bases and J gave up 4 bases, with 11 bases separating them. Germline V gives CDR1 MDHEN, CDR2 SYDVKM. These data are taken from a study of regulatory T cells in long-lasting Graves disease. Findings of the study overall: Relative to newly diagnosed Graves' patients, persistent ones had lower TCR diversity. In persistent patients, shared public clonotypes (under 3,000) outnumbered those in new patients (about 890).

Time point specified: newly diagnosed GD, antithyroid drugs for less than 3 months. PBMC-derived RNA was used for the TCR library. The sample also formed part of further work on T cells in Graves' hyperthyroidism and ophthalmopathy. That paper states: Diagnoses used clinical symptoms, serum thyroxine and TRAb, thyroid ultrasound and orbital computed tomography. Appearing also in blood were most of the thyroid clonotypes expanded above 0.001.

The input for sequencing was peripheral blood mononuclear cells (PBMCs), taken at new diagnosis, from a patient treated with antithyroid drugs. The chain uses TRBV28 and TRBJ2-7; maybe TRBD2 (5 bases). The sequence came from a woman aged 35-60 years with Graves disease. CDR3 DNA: TGTGCCAGCAGTTCCGGGGATTATTACGAGCAGTACTTC. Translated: CASSSGDYYEQYF.